This T cell receptor beta chain was documented in a study of blood T cell repertoires in COVID-19. Study-level information: The origin of the acute and convalescent COVID-19 samples was the United States, Italy and Spain.

Trimming stripped 3 bases from V and 5 bases from J, with 7 bases between. This CDR3 region has 12 residues. CDR1 is SGHRS, CDR2 YFSETQ, per germline. In the original workflow: The assay estimated nucleated cells by amplifying reference gene primers. Here immunoSEQ multiplex PCR was the method, and the copy in TCRdb shows in-frame clones only, minus some. V, J and clone size derive from that table, while D and trimming were established from the DNA sequence. The top ten hold roughly 7.8% of the sample, which has approximately 320,000 clones, approximately 85% seen once. The clonotype comes from a human donor in a cohort sampled during active COVID-19. V is TRBV5-1 and J is TRBJ2-3; D remains ambiguous. The sample was peripheral blood. This CDR3 reads CASSWAGDTQYF. The CDR3 nucleotides are TGCGCCAGCAGCTGGGCCGGAGATACGCAGTATTTT.